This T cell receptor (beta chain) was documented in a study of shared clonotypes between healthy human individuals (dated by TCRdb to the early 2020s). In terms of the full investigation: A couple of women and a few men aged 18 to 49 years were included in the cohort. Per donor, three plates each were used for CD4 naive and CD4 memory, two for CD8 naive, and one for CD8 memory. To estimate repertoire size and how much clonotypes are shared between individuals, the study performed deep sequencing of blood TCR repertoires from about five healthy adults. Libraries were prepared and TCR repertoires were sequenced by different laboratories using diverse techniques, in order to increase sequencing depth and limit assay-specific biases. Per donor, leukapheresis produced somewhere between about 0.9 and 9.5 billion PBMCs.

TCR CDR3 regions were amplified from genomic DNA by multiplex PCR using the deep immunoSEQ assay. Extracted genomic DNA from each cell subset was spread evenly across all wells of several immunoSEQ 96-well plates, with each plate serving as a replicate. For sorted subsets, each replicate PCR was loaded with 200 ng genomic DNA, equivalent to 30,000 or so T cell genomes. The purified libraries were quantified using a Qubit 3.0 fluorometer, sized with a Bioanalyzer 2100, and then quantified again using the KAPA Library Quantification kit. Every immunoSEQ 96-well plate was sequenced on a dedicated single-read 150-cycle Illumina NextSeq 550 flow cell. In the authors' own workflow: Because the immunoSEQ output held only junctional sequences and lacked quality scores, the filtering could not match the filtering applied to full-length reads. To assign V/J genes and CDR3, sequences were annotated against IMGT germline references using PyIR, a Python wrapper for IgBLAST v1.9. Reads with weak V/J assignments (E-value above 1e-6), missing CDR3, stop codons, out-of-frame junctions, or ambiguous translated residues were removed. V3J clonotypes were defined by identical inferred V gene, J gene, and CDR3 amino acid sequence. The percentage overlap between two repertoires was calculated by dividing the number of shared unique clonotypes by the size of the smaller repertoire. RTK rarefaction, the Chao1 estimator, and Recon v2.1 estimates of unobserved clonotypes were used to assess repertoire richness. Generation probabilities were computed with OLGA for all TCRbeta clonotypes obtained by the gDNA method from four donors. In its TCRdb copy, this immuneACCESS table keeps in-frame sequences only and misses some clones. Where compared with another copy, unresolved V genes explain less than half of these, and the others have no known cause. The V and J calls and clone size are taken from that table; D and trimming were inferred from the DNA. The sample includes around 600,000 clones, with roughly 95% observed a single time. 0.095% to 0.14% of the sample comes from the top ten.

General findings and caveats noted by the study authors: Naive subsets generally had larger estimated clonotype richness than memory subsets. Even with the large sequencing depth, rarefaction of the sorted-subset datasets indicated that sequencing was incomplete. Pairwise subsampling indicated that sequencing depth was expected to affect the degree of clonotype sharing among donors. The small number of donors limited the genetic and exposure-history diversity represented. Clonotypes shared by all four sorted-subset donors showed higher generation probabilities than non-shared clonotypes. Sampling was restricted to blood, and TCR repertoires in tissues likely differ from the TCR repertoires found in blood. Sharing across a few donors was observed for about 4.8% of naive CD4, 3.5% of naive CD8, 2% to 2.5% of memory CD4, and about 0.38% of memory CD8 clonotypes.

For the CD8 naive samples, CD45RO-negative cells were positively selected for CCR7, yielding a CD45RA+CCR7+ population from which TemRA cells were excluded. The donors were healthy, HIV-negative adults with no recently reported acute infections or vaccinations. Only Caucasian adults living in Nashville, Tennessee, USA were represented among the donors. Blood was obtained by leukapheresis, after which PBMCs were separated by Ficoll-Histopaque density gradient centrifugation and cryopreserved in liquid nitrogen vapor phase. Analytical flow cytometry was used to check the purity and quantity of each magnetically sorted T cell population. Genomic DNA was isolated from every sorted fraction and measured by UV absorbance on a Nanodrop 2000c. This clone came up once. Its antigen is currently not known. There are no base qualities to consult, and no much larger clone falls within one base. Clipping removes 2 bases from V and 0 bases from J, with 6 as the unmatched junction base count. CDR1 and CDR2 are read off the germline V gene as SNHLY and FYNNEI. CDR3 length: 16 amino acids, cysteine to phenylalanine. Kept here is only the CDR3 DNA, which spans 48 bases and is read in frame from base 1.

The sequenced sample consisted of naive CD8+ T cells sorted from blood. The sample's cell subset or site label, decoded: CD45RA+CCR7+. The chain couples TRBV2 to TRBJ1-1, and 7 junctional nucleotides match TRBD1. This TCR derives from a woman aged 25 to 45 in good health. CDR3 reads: CASSETPGGMNTEAFF. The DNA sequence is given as TGTGCCAGCAGTGAAACCCCAGGGGGAATGAACACTGAAGCTTTCTTT.